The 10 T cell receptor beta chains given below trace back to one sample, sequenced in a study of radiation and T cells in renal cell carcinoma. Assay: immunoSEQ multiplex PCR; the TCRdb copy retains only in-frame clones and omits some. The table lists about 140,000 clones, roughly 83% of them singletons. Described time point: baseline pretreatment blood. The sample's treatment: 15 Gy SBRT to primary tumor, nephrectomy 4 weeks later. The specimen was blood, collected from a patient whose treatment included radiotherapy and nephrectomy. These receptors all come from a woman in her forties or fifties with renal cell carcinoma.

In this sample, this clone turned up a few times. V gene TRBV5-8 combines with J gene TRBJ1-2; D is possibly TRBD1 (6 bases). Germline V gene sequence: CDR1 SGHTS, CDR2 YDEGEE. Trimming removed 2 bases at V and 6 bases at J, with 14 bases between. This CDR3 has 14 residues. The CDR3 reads CASSFGPGADGYTF. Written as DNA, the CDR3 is TGTGCCAGCAGCTTTGGCCCGGGGGCGGATGGCTACACCTTC.

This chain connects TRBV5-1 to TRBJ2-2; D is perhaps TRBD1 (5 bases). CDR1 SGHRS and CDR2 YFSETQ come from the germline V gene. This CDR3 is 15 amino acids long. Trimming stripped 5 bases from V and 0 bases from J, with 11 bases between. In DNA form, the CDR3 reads TGCGCCAGCAGGGTTGGACACTCGAACACCGGGGAGCTGTTTTTT. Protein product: CASRVGHSNTGELFF. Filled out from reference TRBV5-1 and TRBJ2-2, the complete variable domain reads KAGVTQTPRYLIKTRGQQVTLSCSPISGHRSVSWYQQTPGQGLQFLFEYFSETQRNKGNFPGRFSGRQFSNSRSEMNVSTLELGDSALYLCASRVGHSNTGELFFGEGSRLTVL.

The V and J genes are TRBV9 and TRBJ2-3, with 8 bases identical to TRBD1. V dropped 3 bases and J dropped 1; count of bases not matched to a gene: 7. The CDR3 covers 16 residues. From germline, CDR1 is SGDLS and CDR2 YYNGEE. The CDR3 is CASSEALQGGTDTQYF. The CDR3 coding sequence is TGTGCCAGCAGCGAAGCCTTACAGGGGGGCACAGATACGCAGTATTTT.

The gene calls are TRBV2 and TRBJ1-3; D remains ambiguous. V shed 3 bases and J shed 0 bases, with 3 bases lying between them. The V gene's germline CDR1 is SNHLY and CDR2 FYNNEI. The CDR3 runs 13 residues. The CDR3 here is CASSDNSGNTIYF. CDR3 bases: TGTGCCAGCAGTGACAACTCTGGAAACACCATATATTTT.

Written as DNA, the CDR3 is TGCGCCAGCAGTGAAAGTAGACTGGAGACCCAGTACTTC. Translation: CASSESRLETQYF. This chain uses TRBV10-1 with TRBJ2-5; no clear D gene. The germline V gene encodes CDR1 WNHNN and CDR2 SYGVQD (reference sequence). The CDR3 runs 13 residues. V dropped 3 bases and J dropped 5 bases, with 10 bases sitting between them.

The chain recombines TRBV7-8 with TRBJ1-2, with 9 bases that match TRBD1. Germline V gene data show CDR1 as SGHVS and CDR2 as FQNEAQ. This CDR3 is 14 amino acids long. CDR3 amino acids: CATSPGQGRVGYTF. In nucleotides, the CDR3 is TGTGCTACTTCCCCGGGACAGGGAAGGGTTGGCTACACCTTC.

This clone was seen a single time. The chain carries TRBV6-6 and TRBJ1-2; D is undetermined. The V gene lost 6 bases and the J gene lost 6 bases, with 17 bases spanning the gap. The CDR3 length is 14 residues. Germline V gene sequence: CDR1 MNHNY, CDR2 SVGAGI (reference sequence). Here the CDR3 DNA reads TGTGCCAGCAGCCTCGACCGGGGTCCGGATGGCTACACCTTC. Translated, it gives CASSLDRGPDGYTF.

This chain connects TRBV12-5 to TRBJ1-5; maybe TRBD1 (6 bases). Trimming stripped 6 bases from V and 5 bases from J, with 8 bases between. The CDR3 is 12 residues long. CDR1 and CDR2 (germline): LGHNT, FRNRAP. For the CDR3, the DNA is TGTGCTAGTGGCAAGGGGGATCAGCCCCAGCATTTT. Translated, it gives CASGKGDQPQHF.

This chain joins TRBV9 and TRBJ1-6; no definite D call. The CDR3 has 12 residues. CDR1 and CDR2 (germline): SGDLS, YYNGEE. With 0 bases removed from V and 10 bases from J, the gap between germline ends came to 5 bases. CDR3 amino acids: CASSVEGSPLHF. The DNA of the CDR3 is TGTGCCAGCAGCGTAGAAGGATCACCCCTCCACTTT.

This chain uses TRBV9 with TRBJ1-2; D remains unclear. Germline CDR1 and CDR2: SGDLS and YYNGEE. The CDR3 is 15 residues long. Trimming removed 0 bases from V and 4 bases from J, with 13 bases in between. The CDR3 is CASSVVSGGGYGYTF. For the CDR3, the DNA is TGTGCCAGCAGCGTAGTTTCGGGCGGCGGCTATGGCTACACCTTC.